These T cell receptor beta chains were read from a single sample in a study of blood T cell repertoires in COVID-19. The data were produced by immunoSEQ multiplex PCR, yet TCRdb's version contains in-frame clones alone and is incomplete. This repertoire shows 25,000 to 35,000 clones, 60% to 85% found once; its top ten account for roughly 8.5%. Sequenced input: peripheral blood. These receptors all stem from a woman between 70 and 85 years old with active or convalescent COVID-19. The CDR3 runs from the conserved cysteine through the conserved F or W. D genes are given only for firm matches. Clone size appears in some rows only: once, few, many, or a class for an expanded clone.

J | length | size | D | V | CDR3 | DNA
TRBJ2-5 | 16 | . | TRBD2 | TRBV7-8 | CASSLAGAGGKETQYF | TGTGCCAGCAGCTTAGCAGGAGCGGGGGGGAAAGAGACCCAGTACTTC
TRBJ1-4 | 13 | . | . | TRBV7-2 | CASSLSGNEKLFF | TGTGCCAGCAGCTTATCGGGGAATGAAAAACTGTTTTTT
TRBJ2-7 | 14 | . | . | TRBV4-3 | CASSQAGTGYEQYF | TGCGCCAGCAGCCAGGCCGGGACTGGCTACGAGCAGTACTTC
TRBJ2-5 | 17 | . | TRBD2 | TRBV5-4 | CASSGGTSGGRQETQYF | TGTGCCAGCAGCGGCGGGACTAGCGGGGGTAGACAAGAGACCCAGTACTTC
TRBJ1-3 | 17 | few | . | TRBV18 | CASSTFGGTTSGNTIYF | TGTGCCAGCTCTACCTTCGGGGGAACCACCTCTGGAAACACCATATATTTT
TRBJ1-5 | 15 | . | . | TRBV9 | CASSPSPETDQPQHF | TGTGCCAGCAGCCCCTCTCCTGAAACGGATCAGCCCCAGCATTTT
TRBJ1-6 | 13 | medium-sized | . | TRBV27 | CASGSRAWGPLHF | TGTGCCAGCGGGTCGAGGGCTTGGGGACCCCTCCACTTT
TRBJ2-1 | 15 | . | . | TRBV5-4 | CASSPTSSRHNEQFF | TGTGCCAGCAGCCCTACTAGTTCCCGACACAATGAGCAGTTCTTC
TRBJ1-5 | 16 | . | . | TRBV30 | CAWSVQGVSSNQPQHF | TGTGCCTGGAGTGTACAGGGAGTGAGCTCCAATCAGCCCCAGCATTTT
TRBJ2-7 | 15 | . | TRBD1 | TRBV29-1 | CSVVPVDRVDYEQYF | TGCAGCGTTGTGCCCGTAGACAGGGTGGACTACGAGCAGTACTTC
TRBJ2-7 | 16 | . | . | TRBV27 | CASSRDGARGGYEQYF | TGTGCCAGCAGTCGGGACGGGGCCCGAGGGGGCTACGAGCAGTACTTC
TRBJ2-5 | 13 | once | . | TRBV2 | CASSNQGQETQYF | TGTGCCAGCAGTAACCAGGGCCAAGAGACCCAGTACTTC
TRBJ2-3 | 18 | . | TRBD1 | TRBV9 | CASSVAHGTGGPADTQYF | TGTGCCAGCAGCGTAGCTCATGGGACAGGGGGTCCGGCAGATACGCAGTATTTT
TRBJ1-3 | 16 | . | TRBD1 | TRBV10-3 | CAISAAGTGGGNTIYF | TGTGCCATCAGTGCAGCCGGGACAGGGGGCGGAAACACCATATATTTT
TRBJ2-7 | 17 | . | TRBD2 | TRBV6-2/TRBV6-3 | CASSYGVAGGSPYEQYF | TGTGCCAGCAGTTACGGTGTAGCGGGGGGGTCCCCCTACGAGCAGTACTTC
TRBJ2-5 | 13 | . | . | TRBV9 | CASSVAGVSTQYF | TGTGCCAGCAGCGTAGCGGGGGTGTCGACCCAGTACTTC
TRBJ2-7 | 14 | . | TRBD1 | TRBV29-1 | CSVEVGTGGYEQYF | TGCAGCGTTGAAGTGGGGACAGGGGGCTACGAGCAGTACTTC
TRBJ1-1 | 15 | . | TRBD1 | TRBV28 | CASSSTGTGQPEAFF | TGTGCCAGCAGTTCGACCGGGACAGGGCAACCTGAAGCTTTCTTT
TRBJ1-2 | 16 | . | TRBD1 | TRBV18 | CASSPDREKKVHGYTF | TGTGCCAGCTCACCCGACAGGGAAAAGAAGGTACATGGCTACACCTTC
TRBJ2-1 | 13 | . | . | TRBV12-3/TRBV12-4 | CASSLIGGNEQFF | TGTGCCAGCAGTTTAATCGGGGGTAATGAGCAGTTCTTC
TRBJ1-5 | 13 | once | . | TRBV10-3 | CAIRDMRNQPQHF | TGTGCCATCAGGGACATGCGAAATCAGCCCCAGCATTTT
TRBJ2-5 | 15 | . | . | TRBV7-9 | CASSLIGGDRETQYF | TGTGCCAGCAGCTTAATAGGGGGGGATCGGGAGACCCAGTACTTC
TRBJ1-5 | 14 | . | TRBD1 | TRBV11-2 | CASSLGPGGQPQHF | TGTGCCAGCAGCTTGGGGCCAGGGGGTCAGCCCCAGCATTTT
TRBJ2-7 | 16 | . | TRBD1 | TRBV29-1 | CSVGSPRTGDRYEQYF | TGCAGCGTTGGCTCTCCTCGGACAGGGGATCGGTACGAGCAGTACTTC
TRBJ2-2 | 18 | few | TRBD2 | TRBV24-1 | CATSDFRTSGSRTGELFF | TGTGCCACCAGTGATTTCAGGACTAGCGGGTCGAGAACCGGGGAGCTGTTTTTT
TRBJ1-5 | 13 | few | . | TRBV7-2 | CASSLEGDQPQHF | TGTGCCAGCAGCTTAGAAGGGGATCAGCCCCAGCATTTT
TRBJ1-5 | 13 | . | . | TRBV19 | CASSVGLNQPQHF | TGTGCCAGTAGTGTGGGCCTCAATCAGCCCCAGCATTTT
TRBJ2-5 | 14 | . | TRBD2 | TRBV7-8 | CASSPGLAGGIQYF | TGTGCCAGCAGCCCGGGACTAGCGGGGGGTATCCAGTACTTC
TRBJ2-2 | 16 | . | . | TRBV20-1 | CSASKGSGGNTGELFF | TGCAGTGCTAGTAAGGGCTCTGGAGGGAACACCGGGGAGCTGTTTTTT
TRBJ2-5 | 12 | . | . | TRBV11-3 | CASSLRPETQYF | TGTGCCAGCAGCTTACGTCCCGAGACCCAGTACTTC
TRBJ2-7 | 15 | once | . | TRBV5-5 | CASSLLSGGGYEQYF | TGTGCCAGCAGCTTGTTGTCAGGGGGAGGCTACGAGCAGTACTTC
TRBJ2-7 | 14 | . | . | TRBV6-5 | CASSGPGHTYEQYF | TGTGCCAGCAGCGGTCCCGGACATACCTACGAGCAGTACTTC
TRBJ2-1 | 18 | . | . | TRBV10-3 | CAISESALFSIAYNEQFF | TGTGCCATCAGTGAGTCGGCCCTATTTAGCATTGCCTACAATGAGCAGTTCTTC
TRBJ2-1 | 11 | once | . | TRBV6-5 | CASSFVDEQFF | TGTGCCAGCAGTTTCGTAGATGAGCAGTTCTTC
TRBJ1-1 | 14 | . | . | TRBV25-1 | CASSDADFHTEAFF | TGTGCCAGCAGTGATGCAGACTTTCACACTGAAGCTTTCTTT
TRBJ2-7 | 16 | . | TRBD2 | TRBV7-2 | CASSLPRGLDFSEQYF | TGTGCCAGCAGCTTACCCCGTGGACTAGATTTCTCCGAGCAGTACTTC
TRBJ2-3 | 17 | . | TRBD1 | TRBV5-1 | CASSLVGTGATTDTQYF | TGCGCCAGCAGCTTGGTTGGCACAGGGGCGACCACAGATACGCAGTATTTT
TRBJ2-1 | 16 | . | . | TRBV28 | CASSLLGGGGYNEQFF | TGTGCCAGCAGCCTCCTGGGGGGAGGAGGCTACAATGAGCAGTTCTTC
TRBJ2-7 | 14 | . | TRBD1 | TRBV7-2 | CASSPDRGYYEQYF | TGTGCCAGCAGCCCGGACAGGGGATACTACGAGCAGTACTTC
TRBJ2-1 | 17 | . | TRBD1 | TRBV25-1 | CASSDISRGQFDNEQFF | TGTGCCAGCAGTGATATTTCCAGGGGGCAGTTTGACAATGAGCAGTTCTTC
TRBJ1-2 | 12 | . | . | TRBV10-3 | CAISESFDGYTF | TGTGCCATCAGTGAGTCGTTCGATGGCTACACCTTC
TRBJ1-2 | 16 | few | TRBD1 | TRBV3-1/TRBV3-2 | CASSQDRDSPNYGYTF | TGTGCCAGCAGCCAAGATCGGGACAGCCCAAACTATGGCTACACCTTC
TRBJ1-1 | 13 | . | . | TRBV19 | CASSQGKGTEAFF | TGTGCCAGTAGTCAGGGGAAGGGCACTGAAGCTTTCTTT
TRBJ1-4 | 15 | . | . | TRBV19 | CASSIGAATNEKLFF | TGTGCCAGTAGTATAGGGGCTGCAACTAATGAAAAACTGTTTTTT
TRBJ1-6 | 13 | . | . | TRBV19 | CASKRGGASPLHF | TGTGCCAGTAAAAGGGGGGGTGCTTCACCCCTCCACTTT
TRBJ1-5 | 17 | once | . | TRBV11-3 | CASSLEYMRTAHQPQHF | TGTGCCAGCAGCTTAGAGTATATGAGAACAGCCCATCAGCCCCAGCATTTT
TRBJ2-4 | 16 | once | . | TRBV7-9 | CASSLGQRLAKNIQYF | TGTGCCAGCAGCTTAGGACAGAGGCTAGCCAAAAACATTCAGTACTTC
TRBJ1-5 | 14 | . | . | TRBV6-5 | CASSYSGGDQPQHF | TGTGCCAGCAGTTACTCGGGGGGGGATCAGCCCCAGCATTTT
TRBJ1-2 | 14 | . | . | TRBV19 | CASNPRAGYYGYTF | TGTGCCAGTAACCCAAGGGCAGGGTACTATGGCTACACCTTC
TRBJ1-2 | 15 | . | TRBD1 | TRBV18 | CASSPGQGFEYGYTF | TGTGCCAGCTCACCGGGACAGGGCTTTGAGTATGGCTACACCTTC
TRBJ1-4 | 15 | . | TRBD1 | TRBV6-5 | CASSYSRGPNEKLFF | TGTGCCAGCAGTTACTCGAGGGGGCCCAATGAAAAACTGTTTTTT
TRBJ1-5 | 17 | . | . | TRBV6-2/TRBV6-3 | CASSSLRQGRLNQPQHF | TGTGCCAGCAGTTCCCTGAGGCAGGGCAGGTTAAATCAGCCCCAGCATTTT
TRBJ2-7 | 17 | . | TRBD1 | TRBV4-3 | CASSPGTPGGGFSEQYF | TGCGCCAGCAGCCCGGGGACGCCAGGGGGCGGGTTCAGCGAGCAGTACTTC
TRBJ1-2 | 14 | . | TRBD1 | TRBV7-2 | CASSSGTGSYGYTF | TGTGCCAGCAGCTCAGGGACAGGCTCCTATGGCTACACCTTC
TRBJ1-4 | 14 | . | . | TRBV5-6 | CASSFKQTNEKLFF | TGTGCCAGCAGCTTTAAACAGACTAATGAAAAACTGTTTTTT
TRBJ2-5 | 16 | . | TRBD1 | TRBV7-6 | CASSLVATGGFETQYF | TGTGCCAGCAGCTTAGTCGCGACAGGGGGTTTTGAGACCCAGTACTTC
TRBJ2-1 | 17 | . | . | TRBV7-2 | CASSLAWGGGSYNEQFF | TGTGCCAGCAGCTTAGCGTGGGGAGGGGGCTCCTACAATGAGCAGTTCTTC
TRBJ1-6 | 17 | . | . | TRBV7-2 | CASSLGYRDTFSSPLHF | TGTGCCAGCAGCTTAGGCTACCGGGACACCTTTTCTTCACCCCTCCACTTT